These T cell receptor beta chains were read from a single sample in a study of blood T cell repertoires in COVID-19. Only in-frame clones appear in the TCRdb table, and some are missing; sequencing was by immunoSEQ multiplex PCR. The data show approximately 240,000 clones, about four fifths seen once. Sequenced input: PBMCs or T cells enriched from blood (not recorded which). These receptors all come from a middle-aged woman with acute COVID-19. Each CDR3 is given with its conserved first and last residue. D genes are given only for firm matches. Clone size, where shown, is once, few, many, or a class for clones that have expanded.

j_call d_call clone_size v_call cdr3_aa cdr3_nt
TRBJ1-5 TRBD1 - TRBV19 CASSIPGGAGAYSNQPQHF TGTGCCAGTAGTATCCCAGGGGGCGCCGGGGCCTATAGCAATCAGCCCCAGCATTTT
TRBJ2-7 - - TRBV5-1 CASSFLTGSSYEQYF TGCGCCAGCAGCTTTTTGACGGGAAGCTCCTACGAGCAGTACTTC
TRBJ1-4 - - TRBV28 CASSLLQASNEKLFF TGTGCCAGCAGTTTATTACAGGCCTCGAATGAAAAACTGTTTTTT
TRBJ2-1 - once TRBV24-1 CATSDLGGGLEQFF TGTGCCACCAGTGATTTGGGTGGGGGCCTCGAGCAGTTCTTC
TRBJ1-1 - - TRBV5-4 CASSPTVKNTEAFF TGTGCCAGCAGCCCTACAGTAAAGAACACTGAAGCTTTCTTT
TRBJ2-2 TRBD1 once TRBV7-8 CASSLVGQGPKTGELFF TGTGCCAGCAGCTTAGTTGGACAGGGGCCGAAGACCGGGGAGCTGTTTTTT
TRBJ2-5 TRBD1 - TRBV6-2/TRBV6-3 CASSGQGWETQYF TGTGCCAGCAGTGGACAGGGTTGGGAGACCCAGTACTTC
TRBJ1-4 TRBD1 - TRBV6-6 CASRQGATNEKLFF TGTGCCAGCAGGCAGGGGGCGACTAATGAAAAACTGTTTTTT
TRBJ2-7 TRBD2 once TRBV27 CASRVGGDYEQYF TGTGCCAGCAGGGTCGGGGGGGACTACGAGCAGTACTTC
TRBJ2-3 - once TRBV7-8 CASSAGDNRADTQYF TGTGCCAGCAGCGCCGGGGACAATCGAGCGGATACGCAGTATTTT
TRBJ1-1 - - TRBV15 CATSRAGNTEAFF TGTGCCACCAGCAGAGCAGGGAACACTGAAGCTTTCTTT
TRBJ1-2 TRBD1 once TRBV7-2 CASSLRDRSSFYGYTF TGTGCCAGCAGCTTAAGGGACAGGTCTTCCTTCTATGGCTACACCTTC
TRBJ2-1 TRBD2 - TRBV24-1 CATSENDIAGGLYNEQFF TGTGCCACCAGTGAGAACGACATAGCGGGAGGACTCTACAATGAGCAGTTCTTC
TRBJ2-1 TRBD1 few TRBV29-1 CSGTTGAVGNEQFF TGCAGCGGCACCACAGGGGCCGTAGGCAATGAGCAGTTCTTC
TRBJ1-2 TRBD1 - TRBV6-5 CASSLGQGLNYGYTF TGTGCCAGCAGCCTTGGACAGGGCCTTAACTATGGCTACACCTTC
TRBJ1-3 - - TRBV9 CASSEIGDSGNTIYF TGTGCCAGCAGCGAGATAGGGGACTCTGGAAACACCATATATTTT
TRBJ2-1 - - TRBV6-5 CASPLYNEQFF TGTGCCAGCCCCCTATACAATGAGCAGTTCTTC
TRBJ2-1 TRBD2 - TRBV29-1 CSVCVLAGLNEQFF TGCAGCGTTTGCGTACTAGCGGGACTCAATGAGCAGTTCTTC